Shown below are 30 T cell receptor beta chains from a single sample sequenced in a study of T cells in Graves' hyperthyroidism and ophthalmopathy. The TCR beta CDR3 regions underwent amplification using RNA transcripts as the source. During a first-round RT-PCR of the TCR CDR3, the HTBI primer set was used. Each CDR3 protein gets one entry after TCRdb re-called the multiplex PCR reads with MiXCR. The sample carries fewer than 600,000 distinct CDR3 sequences, approximately 14% recorded once. Sequencing was carried out using blood. The receptors were sampled from a woman between 18 and 29 years old with Graves' hyperthyroidism.

Many counts were recorded for this clonotype. The CDR3 is CAWSGQGQGHSKYV. CDR3 bases: TGTGCCTGGAGTGGCCAAGGACAGGGTCATTCGAAGTACGTC. The chain joins TRBV30 to TRBJ2-7, with 8 nucleotides matching TRBD1. The CDR3 runs 14 residues. Germline CDR1 reads GTSNPN; CDR2 reads SVGIG (reference sequence). V shed 1 base and J 11 bases; nucleotides not matched to a gene: 13.

A note on this clonotype: Because the CDR3 is missing its conserved closing phenylalanine or tryptophan, this is likely a read error. The chain uses TRBV6-1 and TRBJ2-5, with D maybe TRBD1 (6 bases). The CDR3 runs to 12 residues. Deletions cut 6 bases from V and 2 bases from J, with 7 bases between. CDR1 MNHNS and CDR2 SASEGT come from the germline V gene. The CDR3 here is CASRGAQETQYL. CDR3 nucleotides: TGTGCCAGCAGGGGGGCGCAAGAGACCCAGTACCTC.

This clonotype was detected many times. The chain couples TRBV11-2 to TRBJ2-5; D not certain. CDR1 and CDR2 from the germline V gene are SGHAT and FQNNGV. V shed 0 bases and J shed 1 base, with 6 bases lying between them. The CDR3 runs 14 residues. The CDR3 coding sequence is TGTGCCAGCAGCTTAGATCGAGCCCAAGAGACCCAGTACTTC. This codes for CASSLDRAQETQYF. The whole variable domain, remainder taken from reference TRBV11-2 and TRBJ2-5, is EAGVAQSPRYKIIEKRQSVAFWCNPISGHATLYWYQQILGQGPKLLIQFQNNGVVDDSQLPKDRFSAERLKGVDSTLKIQPAKLEDSAVYLCASSLDRAQETQYFGPGTRLLVL.

This clonotype was picked up many times. The chain links TRBV25-1 to TRBJ1-2; 8 bases are a match to TRBD1. The CDR3 runs 14 residues. Trimming took 4 bases from V and 5 from J; bases not matched to a gene: 6. Germline assignment: CDR1 MGHDK and CDR2 SYGVNS. The CDR3 DNA reads as TGTGCCAGCAGTGGCCCGACAGGGGTGTATGGCTACACCTTC. It is translated as CASSGPTGVYGYTF.

This clonotype was observed many times. The chain employs TRBV6-1 and TRBJ1-1, with TRBD1 as a possible D gene (6 bases). This CDR3 is built from 13 residues. V lost 7 bases and J lost 2, with 11 bases in between. Germline V gene data show CDR1 as MNHNS and CDR2 as SASEGT. In DNA form, the CDR3 reads TGTGCCAGCAACAGGGTACGAAACACTGAAGCTTTCTTT. It yields the protein CASNRVRNTEAFF.

The chain links TRBV10-2 to TRBJ2-3; perhaps TRBD2 as D (5 bases). Per germline, CDR1 WSHSY and CDR2 SAAADI. The CDR3 is 16 residues long. Trimming left V 9 bases short and J 4 bases short, with 23 bases between. CDR3 nucleotide sequence: TGCGCCAGTAACCCGAGAGATAGCGAGAAAGCAGATACGCAGTATTTT. Its protein is CASNPRDSEKADTQYF.

This clonotype was detected many times. The rearrangement joins TRBV27 to TRBJ2-3; possible D gene TRBD2, 5 bases. Trimming stripped 0 bases from V and 0 bases from J, with 7 bases between. This CDR3 region has 15 residues. CDR1 MNHEY and CDR2 SMNVEV come from the germline V gene (reference sequence). The CDR3 reads CASSLSPGSTDTQYF. The CDR3 nucleotides are TGTGCCAGCAGTTTATCGCCGGGAAGCACAGATACGCAGTATTTT.

About this clonotype itself: This could be a read error, since a much larger clone is one nucleotide away. This chain connects TRBV30 to TRBJ2-5, with 7 bases aligning to TRBD1. Germline loops: CDR1 GTSNPN, CDR2 SVGIG (reference sequence). V was clipped by 3 bases and J by 4 bases; unmatched bases: 5. The CDR3 spans 13 residues. The CDR3 region is CAWSIDRAETQYF. The CDR3 DNA is TGTGCCTGGAGCATTGACAGGGCAGAGACCCAGTACTTC.

This clonotype appeared a few times. The CDR3 region is CASSVGKNNEQFF. DNA for the CDR3: TGTGCCAGCAGCGTCGGGAAGAACAATGAGCAGTTCTTC. The chain employs TRBV9 and TRBJ2-1, with a possible D match to TRBD2 (5 bases). The CDR3 spans 13 residues. The germline V gene has CDR1 SGDLS and CDR2 YYNGEE. V dropped 2 bases and J dropped 5 bases, with 8 bases sitting between them.

This clonotype was recorded many times. The chain employs TRBV7-3 and TRBJ2-5; 10 bases align to TRBD2. This CDR3 spans 16 amino acids. CDR1 is SGHTA and CDR2 is FQGTGA in the germline V gene. J gave up 5 bases and V 0 bases, and 6 bases lay outside the gene matches. CDR3 sequence reads: CASSLTLAGVGETQYF. The CDR3, as DNA: TGTGCCAGCAGCTTAACCCTAGCGGGAGTTGGGGAGACCCAGTACTTC.

Notes on this clonotype: A much larger clonotype is one base distant, so this may be a read error. No conserved phenylalanine or tryptophan is present at the end of the CDR3, so a read error is the likely explanation. The V gene is TRBV12-3 or TRBV12-4, the J gene TRBJ2-3, with D unclear. The CDR3 extends over 16 amino acids. V was shortened by 6 bases and J by 2 bases, with 18 bases between the two germline ends. The CDR3 nucleotides read TGTGCCAGCAGAACGCAGCCCCGGGTGACCACAGATACGCAGTATTCT. Translated, it gives CASRTQPRVTTDTQYS.

This clonotype was recorded at least ten times. This chain joins TRBV12-5 and TRBJ2-2; D unclear. The germline V gene encodes CDR1 LGHNT and CDR2 FRNRAP. V was clipped by 2 bases and J by 3 bases, with 10 bases between them. The length of the CDR3 is 15 residues. Here the CDR3 reads CASGLRLRDTGELFF. Here the CDR3 DNA reads TGTGCTAGTGGTTTGCGCTTACGGGACACCGGGGAGCTGTTTTTT.

The V gene is TRBV12-3 or TRBV12-4, the J gene TRBJ2-7; 10 bases align to TRBD1. This CDR3 spans 14 amino acids. Trimming removed 4 bases from V and 5 bases from J; junction bases left unmatched: 5. For the CDR3, the DNA is TGTGCCAGCAGTTCGGGACAGGGGTTCCACGAGCAGTACTTC. Translation gives CASSSGQGFHEQYF.

The chain recombines TRBV7-9 with TRBJ2-6; 7 bases match TRBD1. The CDR3 is 17 residues long. CDR1 and CDR2 from the germline V gene are SEHNR and FQNEAQ (reference sequence). V was clipped by 5 bases and J by 0 bases; unmatched bases: 7. CDR3 in DNA: TGTGCCAGCAGCGCCAGGGGGTCAAACTCTGGGGCCAACGTCCTGACTTTC. Its protein product is CASSARGSNSGANVLTF.

This clonotype was seen many times. The V call is TRBV9, the J call TRBJ1-2; no firm D call. The CDR3 is made up of 14 amino acids. V gave up 3 bases and J gave up 4 bases, with 13 bases separating them. In germline, CDR1 is SGDLS, CDR2 YYNGEE. The CDR3 nucleotides are TGTGCCAGCAGCGGGGATCCTAATCCCTATGGCTACACCTTC. Translated: CASSGDPNPYGYTF.

This clonotype was observed many times. The V gene is TRBV20-1, the J gene TRBJ2-1; D call uncertain. V dropped 7 bases and J dropped 10 bases, with 14 bases sitting between them. CDR1 is DFQATT and CDR2 is SNEGSKA in the germline V gene (reference sequence). This CDR3 region has 11 residues. CDR3 loop: CSGFGRTEQFF. The CDR3 DNA reads TGCAGTGGTTTTGGACGGACGGAGCAGTTCTTC.

J is TRBJ1-6 and V is TRBV12-3 or TRBV12-4; D gene uncertain. The CDR3 covers 15 residues. V lost 3 bases and J 0 bases, leaving 6 bases between the germline ends. CDR3 bases: TGTGCCAGCAGTTTTGTGGGCTCCTATAATTCACCCCTCCACTTT. Translated, it gives CASSFVGSYNSPLHF.

This clonotype was picked up many times. The V and J genes are TRBV24-1 and TRBJ2-7, with 11 positions matching TRBD2. The germline CDR1 and CDR2 sequences are KGHDR and SFDVKD. The CDR3 sequence is 16 residues long. After removal of 4 bases from V and 3 bases from J, the junction contained 7 bases not matched to a gene. The CDR3 bases are TGTGCCACCAGTGACCAACGCACTAGCGGGAGCTACGAGCAGTACTTC. It yields the protein CATSDQRTSGSYEQYF.

With respect to this clonotype: It may be a read error: a sequence one base away is much more abundant. This chain joins TRBV7-2 and TRBJ2-3; possibly TRBD1 for D (5 bases). The J call may be incorrect, as the DNA end agrees better with TRBJ1-5. Germline-derived CDR1 and CDR2 are SGHTA and FQGNSA. This CDR3 contains 16 residues. CDR3 loop: CASSFRLAGGGDTQHF. CDR3 sequence (DNA): TGTGCCAGCAGCTTCCGACTAGCGGGGGGGGGAGATACGCAGCATTTT.

CDR3: CASSEPGDPNQPQHF. In nucleotides, the CDR3 is TGTGCCAGCAGTGAACCGGGGGACCCCAATCAGCCCCAGCATTTT. V and J are TRBV6-1 and TRBJ1-5, with D possibly matching TRBD1 (5 bases). CDR1 and CDR2 from the germline V gene are MNHNS and SASEGT. V was shortened by 2 bases and J by 3 bases, with 11 bases between the two germline ends. The CDR3 consists of 15 residues.

This clonotype was recorded at least ten times. This chain uses TRBV11-2 with TRBJ2-7; 7 nucleotides match TRBD1. V lost 5 bases and J lost 0; bases outside the gene matches: 4. The germline CDR1 and CDR2 sequences are SGHAT and FQNNGV. The CDR3 covers 14 residues. CDR3 DNA: TGTGCCAGCAGCCTCTGGGACAGCTCCTACGAGCAGTACGTC. Its translation is CASSLWDSSYEQYV.

Comment on this clonotype: A much more abundant neighbour one base away suggests this may be a read error. The rearrangement uses TRBV12-3 or TRBV12-4 and TRBJ2-3, with D maybe TRBD1 (5 bases). The CDR3 has 13 residues. V lost 1 base, J lost 8 bases, and 10 bases lay in between. The CDR3 loop reads CASSLGRVGTQYF. CDR3 DNA sequence: TGTGCCAGCAGTTTAGGCAGGGTGGGTACGCAGTATTTT.

This clonotype was observed at least ten times. This chain uses TRBV12-3 or TRBV12-4 with TRBJ1-4, with a weak D call TRBD1 (6 bases). The ends were cut back, 6 bases at V and 3 bases at J, with 14 bases in the middle. This CDR3 spans 15 amino acids. The CDR3 loop is CASRAREGANEKLFF. CDR3 nucleotides: TGTGCCAGCAGGGCCCGGGAGGGGGCTAATGAAAAACTGTTTTTT.

There are many counts of this clonotype. The chain has TRBV27 and TRBJ2-1; D unresolved. This CDR3 comprises 14 residues. Trimming cost V 3 bases and J 2 bases, with 8 bases left between them. The germline V gene encodes CDR1 MNHEY and CDR2 SMNVEV (reference sequence). The CDR3 reads CASSFAETYNEQFF. CDR3 in DNA: TGTGCCAGCAGTTTCGCAGAAACCTACAATGAGCAGTTCTTC.

This clonotype occurred a few times. The chain combines TRBV18 with TRBJ2-7; D possibly corresponds to TRBD1 (6 bases). Germline V gene data show CDR1 as KGHSH and CDR2 as LQKENI. Trimming took off 3 bases at V and 4 bases at J, with 13 bases between the two ends. The CDR3 runs 14 residues. The DNA of the CDR3 is TGTGCCAGCTCACCGGGGCAGGGGCAATACGAGCAGTACTTC. Its protein product is CASSPGQGQYEQYF.

The V call is TRBV30, the J call TRBJ1-3; possible D gene TRBD1, 6 bases. Germline-derived CDR1 and CDR2 are GTSNPN and SVGIG (reference sequence). With 4 bases removed from V and 5 bases from J, the gap between germline ends came to 12 bases. This CDR3 has 13 residues. The CDR3 here is CAWNTGWRNTIYF. CDR3 nucleotides: TGTGCCTGGAATACAGGGTGGAGAAACACCATATATTTT.

This clonotype has only a few counts. The V and J genes are TRBV24-1 and TRBJ2-6; 7 positions agree with TRBD1. The CDR3 covers 23 residues. The germline V gene has CDR1 KGHDR and CDR2 SFDVKD. The ends lost 6 bases at V and 2 bases at J; junction bases unmatched: 27. CDR3 loop: CATSSTGQRYGPTHPPGANVLTF. DNA for the CDR3: TGTGCCACCAGTTCGACGGGACAGCGATACGGACCCACACATCCCCCTGGGGCCAACGTCCTGACTTTC.

Many counts were recorded for this clonotype. V is TRBV7-9 and J is TRBJ1-1; D remains unclear. The CDR3 covers 12 residues. CDR1 SEHNR and CDR2 FQNEAQ come from the germline V gene (reference sequence). The V end lost 4 bases, the J end lost 5 bases, and 8 bases lay between the germline ends. CDR3 loop: CASSSKSTEAFF. DNA of the CDR3: TGTGCCAGCAGCTCTAAAAGTACTGAAGCTTTCTTT.

The table lists this clonotype with a few counts. V is TRBV6-1 and J is TRBJ1-3; the D gene is possibly TRBD1 (6 bases). This CDR3 contains 18 residues. CDR1 and CDR2 from the germline V gene are MNHNS and SASEGT. V was cut by 6 bases and J by 2 bases, with 23 bases left in between. The chain's CDR3 is CASSPPHRITGTGNTIYF. DNA of the CDR3: TGTGCCAGCAGCCCACCTCACCGCATCACAGGGACTGGAAACACCATATATTTT.

This clonotype was observed a handful of times. The chain has TRBV15 and TRBJ2-6; possibly TRBD2 for D (5 bases). The CDR3 is 15 amino acids. With 5 bases removed from V and 1 base from J, the gap between germline ends came to 9 bases. The germline gives CDR1 LNHNV, CDR2 YYDKDF (reference sequence). CDR3 sequence (DNA): TGTGCCACCAGCGAGGACTGGTCTGGGGCCAACGTCCTGACTTTC. It encodes CATSEDWSGANVLTF.